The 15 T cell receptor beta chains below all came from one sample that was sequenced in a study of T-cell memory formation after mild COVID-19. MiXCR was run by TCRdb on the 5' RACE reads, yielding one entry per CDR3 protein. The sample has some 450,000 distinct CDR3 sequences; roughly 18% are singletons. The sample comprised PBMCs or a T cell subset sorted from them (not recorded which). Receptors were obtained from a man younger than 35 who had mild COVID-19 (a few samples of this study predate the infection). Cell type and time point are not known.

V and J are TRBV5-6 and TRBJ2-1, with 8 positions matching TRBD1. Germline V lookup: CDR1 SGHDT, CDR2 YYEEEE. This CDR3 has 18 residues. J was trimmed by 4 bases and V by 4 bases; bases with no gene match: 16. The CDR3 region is CASSVMDREWMGYNEQFF. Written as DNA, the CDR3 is TGTGCCAGCAGCGTAATGGACAGGGAGTGGATGGGGTACAATGAGCAGTTCTTC.

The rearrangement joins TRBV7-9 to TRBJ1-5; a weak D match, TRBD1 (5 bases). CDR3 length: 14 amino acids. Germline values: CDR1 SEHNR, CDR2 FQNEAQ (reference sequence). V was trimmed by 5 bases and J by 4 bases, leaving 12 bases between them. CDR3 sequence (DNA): TGTGCCAGCAGCAGCGACAGCCTTAATCAGCCCCAGCATTTT. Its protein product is CASSSDSLNQPQHF.

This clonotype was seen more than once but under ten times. CDR3 residues: CASSTDRTKNYGYTF. The CDR3 DNA reads TGCGCCAGCAGCACGGACAGAACTAAGAACTATGGCTACACCTTC. This chain joins TRBV5-1 and TRBJ1-2, with D possibly being TRBD1 (6 bases). CDR3 length: 15 amino acids. Germline V gene lookup returns CDR1 SGHRS and CDR2 YFSETQ. The germline V and J ends were trimmed by 4 bases and 2 bases, with 15 bases remaining between them.

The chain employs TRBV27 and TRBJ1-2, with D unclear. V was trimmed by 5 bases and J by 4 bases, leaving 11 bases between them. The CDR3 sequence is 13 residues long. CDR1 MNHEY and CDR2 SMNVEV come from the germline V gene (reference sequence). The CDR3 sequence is CASSRRPRYGYTF. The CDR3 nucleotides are TGTGCCAGCAGTCGACGCCCCCGCTATGGCTACACCTTC.

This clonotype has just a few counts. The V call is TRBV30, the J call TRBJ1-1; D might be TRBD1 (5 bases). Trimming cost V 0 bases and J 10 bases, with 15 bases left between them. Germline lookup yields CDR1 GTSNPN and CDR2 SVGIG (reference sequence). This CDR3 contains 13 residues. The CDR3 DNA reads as TGTGCCTGGAGTGTAAGACGCGGGAGGGGAGCTTTCTTT. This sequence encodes CAWSVRRGRGAFF.

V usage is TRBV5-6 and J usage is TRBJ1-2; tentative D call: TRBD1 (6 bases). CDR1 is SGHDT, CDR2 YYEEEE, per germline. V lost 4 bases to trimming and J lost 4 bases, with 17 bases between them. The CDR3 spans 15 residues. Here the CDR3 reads CASSRTAFSLYGYTF. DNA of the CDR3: TGTGCCAGCAGCCGGACAGCCTTCAGCCTCTATGGCTACACCTTC. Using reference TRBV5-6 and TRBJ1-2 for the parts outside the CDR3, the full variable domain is DAGVTQSPTHLIKTRGQQVTLRCSPKSGHDTVSWYQQALGQGPQFIFQYYEEEERQRGNFPDRFSGHQFPNYSSELNVNALLLGDSALYLCASSRTAFSLYGYTFGSGTRLTVV.

The DNA for the CDR3 is TGCGCCAGCAGCTTTGGCGTAACCACTAGGGATGAGCAGTTCTTC. Its translation is CASSFGVTTRDEQFF. The V call is TRBV5-1, the J call TRBJ2-1; tentative D call: TRBD2 (5 bases). This CDR3 spans 15 amino acids. Germline V gives CDR1 SGHRS, CDR2 YFSETQ. The V end was cut by 2 bases, the J end by 8 bases, with 17 bases between. Variable domain in full (rest from reference TRBV5-1 and TRBJ2-1): KAGVTQTPRYLIKTRGQQVTLSCSPISGHRSVSWYQQTPGQGLQFLFEYFSETQRNKGNFPGRFSGRQFSNSRSEMNVSTLELGDSALYLCASSFGVTTRDEQFFGPGTRLTVL.

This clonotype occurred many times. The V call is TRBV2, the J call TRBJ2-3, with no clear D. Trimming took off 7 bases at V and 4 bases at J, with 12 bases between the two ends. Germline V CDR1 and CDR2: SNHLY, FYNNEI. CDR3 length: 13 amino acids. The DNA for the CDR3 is TGTGCCAGCACTCGCTCGGTCGCAGATACGCAGTATTTT. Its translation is CASTRSVADTQYF.

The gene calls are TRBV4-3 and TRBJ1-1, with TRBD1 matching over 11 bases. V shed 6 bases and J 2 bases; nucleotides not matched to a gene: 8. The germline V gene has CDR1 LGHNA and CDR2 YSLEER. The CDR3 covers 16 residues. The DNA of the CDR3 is TGCGCCAGCAGACTTGGACAGGGGGCCTTCAACACTGAAGCTTTCTTT. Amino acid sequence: CASRLGQGAFNTEAFF.

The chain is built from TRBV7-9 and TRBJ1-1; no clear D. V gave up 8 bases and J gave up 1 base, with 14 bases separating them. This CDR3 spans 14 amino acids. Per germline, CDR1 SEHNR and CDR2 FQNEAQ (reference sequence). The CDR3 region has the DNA TGTGCCAGCGTTAATGGGGTTGAGAACACTGAAGCTTTCTTT. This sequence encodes CASVNGVENTEAFF.

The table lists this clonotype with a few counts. CDR3 in DNA: TGTGCCAGCTCACCACAGCCGGTAGAGGCTTTCTTT. Amino acid sequence: CASSPQPVEAFF. J is TRBJ1-1 and V is TRBV18, with D uncertain. V shed 1 base and J shed 11 bases, with 11 bases lying between them. Germline V gene sequence: CDR1 KGHSH, CDR2 LQKENI. The length of the CDR3 is 12 residues.

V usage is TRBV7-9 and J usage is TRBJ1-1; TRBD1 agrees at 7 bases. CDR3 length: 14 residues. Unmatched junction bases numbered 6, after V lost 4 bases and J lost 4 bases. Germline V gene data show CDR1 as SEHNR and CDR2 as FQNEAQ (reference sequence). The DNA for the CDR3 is TGTGCCAGCAGCTGGACAGGAGGGAGCACTGAAGCTTTCTTT. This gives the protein CASSWTGGSTEAFF.

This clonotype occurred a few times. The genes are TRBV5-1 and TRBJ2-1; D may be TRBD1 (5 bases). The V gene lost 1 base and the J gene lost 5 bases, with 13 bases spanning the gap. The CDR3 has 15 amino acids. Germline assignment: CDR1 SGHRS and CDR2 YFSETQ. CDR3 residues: CASSLPLIGDNEQFF. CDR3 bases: TGCGCCAGCAGCTTGCCATTGATAGGGGACAATGAGCAGTTCTTC.

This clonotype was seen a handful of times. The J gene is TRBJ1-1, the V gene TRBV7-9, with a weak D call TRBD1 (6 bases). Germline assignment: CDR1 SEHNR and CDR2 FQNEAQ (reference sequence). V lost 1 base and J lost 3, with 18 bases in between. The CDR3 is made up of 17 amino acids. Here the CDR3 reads CASSLDRDKIWDTEAFF. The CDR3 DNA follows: TGTGCCAGCAGCTTAGACCGGGACAAAATCTGGGACACTGAAGCTTTCTTT.

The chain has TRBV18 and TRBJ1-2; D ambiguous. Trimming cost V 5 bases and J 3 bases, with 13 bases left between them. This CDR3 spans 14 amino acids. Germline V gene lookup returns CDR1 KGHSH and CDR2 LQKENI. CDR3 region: CASSSRRTDYGYTF. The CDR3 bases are TGTGCCAGCTCATCTAGACGGACCGACTATGGCTACACCTTC.